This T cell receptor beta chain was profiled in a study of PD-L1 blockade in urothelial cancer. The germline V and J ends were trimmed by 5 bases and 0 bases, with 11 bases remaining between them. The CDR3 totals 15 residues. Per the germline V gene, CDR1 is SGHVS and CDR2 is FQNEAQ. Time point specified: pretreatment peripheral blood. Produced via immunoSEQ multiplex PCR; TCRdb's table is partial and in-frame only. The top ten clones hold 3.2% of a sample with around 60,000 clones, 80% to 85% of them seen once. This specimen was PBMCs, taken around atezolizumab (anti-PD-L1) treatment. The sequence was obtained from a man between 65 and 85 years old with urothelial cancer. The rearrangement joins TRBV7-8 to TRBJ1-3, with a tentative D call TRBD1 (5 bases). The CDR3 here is CASSRDRSSGNTIYF. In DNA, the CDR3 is TGTGCCAGCAGCCGTGACAGAAGCTCTGGAAACACCATATATTTT.